These 10 T cell receptor beta chains came from one sample sequenced in a study of shared clonotypes between healthy human individuals (dated by TCRdb to 2018 to 2020). Libraries were made using the immunoSEQ multiplex PCR assay. TCRdb's version of the immuneACCESS table is confined to in-frame rearrangements and falls short of the full clone set. An unresolved V gene accounts for under half of the shortfall where checked; the remainder is of unknown origin. A total of fewer than 1.6 million clones appear in this sample, approximately 98.5% of them only once. Of the sample, roughly 0.35% is held by the ten largest clones. Sequences were obtained from naive CD4+ T cells sorted from blood. Taken with the paper, the label for cell subset or site translates to: CD45RA+ positively selected. The source of these receptors is a man aged 25 to 40 in good health.

The chain carries TRBV7-2 and TRBJ1-2; D gene unclear. V dropped 5 bases and J dropped 6 bases, with 16 bases sitting between them. The CDR3 consists of 14 residues. The germline V gene has CDR1 SGHTA and CDR2 FQGNSA. The CDR3 loop reads CASSPKPPPHGYTF. As DNA, the CDR3 is TGTGCCAGCAGCCCAAAACCCCCCCCGCATGGCTACACCTTC.

V is TRBV18 and J is TRBJ2-5; D is unclear. Looked up from germline, CDR1 is KGHSH and CDR2 is LQKENI. Trimming removed 0 bases at V and 1 base at J, with 12 bases between. The CDR3 loop spans 16 amino acids. The CDR3 region is CASSPPSLPPQETQYF. In DNA form, the CDR3 reads TGTGCCAGCTCACCACCTAGTCTACCCCCCCAAGAGACCCAGTACTTC.

The V gene is TRBV5-5, the J gene TRBJ2-4; TRBD1 matches at 10 bases. V shed 6 bases, J shed 5 bases, and the junction held 11 bases outside the gene matches. The CDR3 is 16 amino acids. Germline CDR1 SGHKS, CDR2 YYEKEE (reference sequence). DNA for the CDR3: TGTGCCAGCAACAAAAACTTCGGGACAGGGGAAAACATTCAGTACTTC. Translating gives CASNKNFGTGENIQYF.

As concerns this clone: The sample carries other DNA sequences with the same CDR3. The chain combines TRBV5-1 with TRBJ2-2; D not certain. CDR3 length: 13 residues. Germline-derived CDR1 and CDR2 are SGHRS and YFSETQ. Trimming took off 2 bases at V and 3 bases at J, with 5 bases between the two ends. The CDR3 nucleotides are TGCGCCAGCAGCTTAGGGTACACCGGGGAGCTGTTTTTT. Translating gives CASSLGYTGELFF.

This sequence joins TRBV10-3 and TRBJ2-7; 8 bases fit TRBD2. CDR1 and CDR2 (germline): ENHRY, SYGVKD. The CDR3 is 15 residues long. V lost 3 bases to trimming and J lost 1 base; unmatched junction nucleotides: 5. The CDR3 reads CAISDGREASYEQYF. DNA of the CDR3: TGTGCCATCAGTGATGGGCGGGAGGCGTCCTACGAGCAGTACTTC.

The rearrangement links TRBV11-2 to TRBJ2-1; tentative D call: TRBD1 (5 bases). V lost 4 bases to trimming and J lost 2 bases, with 9 bases between them. The CDR3 totals 14 residues. Germline assignment: CDR1 SGHAT and CDR2 FQNNGV. The CDR3 here is CASSSVRAYNEQFF. The CDR3 DNA is TGTGCCAGCAGCTCTGTCAGGGCCTACAATGAGCAGTTCTTC.

The chain recombines TRBV2 with TRBJ2-7; 7 nucleotides align to TRBD1. In germline, CDR1 is SNHLY, CDR2 FYNNEI. This CDR3 contains 20 residues. Losses at the gene ends were 6 bases for V and 0 bases for J; bases not matched to a gene: 23. The DNA for the CDR3 is TGTGCCAGCAGCCTTGCCCTGGGACAGAAGATCAACAACCTCTCCTACGAGCAGTACTTC. Protein: CASSLALGQKINNLSYEQYF.

This chain joins TRBV18 and TRBJ2-1, with 9 nucleotides matching TRBD2. The CDR3 runs 16 residues. J lost 7 bases, V lost 3 bases, and 10 bases had no gene match. CDR1 KGHSH and CDR2 LQKENI come from the germline V gene. CDR3 residues: CASSPLLGTSPNEQFF. Written as DNA, the CDR3 is TGTGCCAGCTCACCTCTATTGGGGACTAGCCCGAATGAGCAGTTCTTC.

V is TRBV7-2 and J is TRBJ1-1; D is uncertain. CDR1 SGHTA and CDR2 FQGNSA come from the germline V gene. The CDR3 sequence is 15 residues long. V shed 1 base and J shed 3 bases, with 12 bases lying between them. CDR3 sequence (DNA): TGTGCCAGCAGCTTAGGCCCCACGGAGTACACTGAAGCTTTCTTT. Its protein product is CASSLGPTEYTEAFF.

The chain uses TRBV27 and TRBJ2-7; no reliable D call. V shed 8 bases and J shed 9 bases, with 14 bases lying between them. Germline CDR1 reads MNHEY; CDR2 reads SMNVEV (reference sequence). The CDR3 is 11 residues long. For the CDR3, the DNA is TGTGCCAGCGGCCGATTGTGGGTGCAGTACTTC. It yields the protein CASGRLWVQYF.